Listed here is a single TCR beta chain. This clonotype has at least ten counts. Its target antigen remains unknown. No base-level quality is on record; no much larger clone is a single base apart. Expansion of CD8+CD57+ cells had been shown by flow cytometry in the patients chosen for sequencing. Every patient had a diagnosis of severe acquired aplastic anemia based on International Study of Aplastic Anemia and Agranulocytosis and Camitta criteria. No therapy had been received by the patients at the time of blood sampling. The study deep-sequenced TCR repertoires of sorted CD4+ and CD8+ blood T cells from severe aplastic anemia patients and healthy subjects. Patients were enrolled in the USA under clinicaltrials.gov protocols 00001620, 01623167, 00001397, 00071045, 00081523 and 00961064. Ficoll-Paque density gradient centrifugation was used to isolate peripheral blood mononuclear cells. Before DNA extraction, CD4+ and CD8+ T cells were sorted with FACS or magnetic beads.

This record belongs to a study of CD8+CD57+ T cells in acquired aplastic anemia (dated by TCRdb to 2016 to 2018). Background on the whole study: A mean of about 3.2 ug of DNA, ranging from roughly 0.18 to 30 ug, was extracted from sorted CD4+ and CD8+ cells. CD8+CD57+ expansion was defined as frequency above the mean frequency observed in healthy subjects.

Genomic DNA was used as template for profiling of TCR beta VDJ combinations and CDR3 sequences. TCR repertoire sequencing was run on an Illumina HiSeq 2000. Per the authors' processing: TRBV/TRBJ rearrangement plots, CDR3 size and DJ length profiles, and Simpson's diversity index were used to assess repertoires. The immunodominant clone was defined as the most abundant DNA sequence in deep sequencing data. CDR3 amino acid sequences were screened for sharing across subjects and were compared with published repertoires and the VDJdb database. In TCRdb, the public reads were trimmed at Q25 with fastp and aligned with MiXCR, with productive beta chains retained. Rows are combined by CDR3 protein, so each entry shows the most common genes and DNA. TCRdb's processing, not the authors' own work, is the source of the V and J calls. This sample comprises 150,000 to 200,000 distinct CDR3 sequences, around half of them detected only once. In total, the top ten clones hold 0.85% to 1.3% of the sample.

CDR1 and CDR2 are drawn from the germline V gene: ENHRY, SYGVKD. From the cysteine up to the phenylalanine, the CDR3 has a length of 13 residues. Only the CDR3 DNA stays, 39 bases, in frame from base 1. V is shortened by 11 bases, J by 5 bases, and the region joining them spans 15 bases. Results and caveats for the whole study, not just this receptor: Approximately 31 CD8+ CDR3 sequences were found in both patients and controls but appeared to be highly expressed in patients and within the immunodominant clones of the patients. No significant difference in CD8+ Simpson's diversity was found between patients and healthy controls (P=0.060).

This sequence was found in a human donor with aplastic anemia. The chain uses TRBV10-3 and TRBJ2-2; the D gene cannot be named for sure. What was sequenced was sorted CD4+, CD8+, or CD8+CD57+ T cells (not recorded which) from PBMCs. This receptor carries the CDR3 CASLPWGTGELFF. The bases read TGTGCCTCCTTGCCCTGGGGAACCGGGGAGCTGTTTTTT.